This is a list of T cell receptor beta chains from one sample in a study of T-cell memory formation after mild COVID-19. MiXCR, applied by TCRdb to the 5' RACE reads, yields one record per CDR3 protein. The sample holds some 310,000 distinct CDR3 sequences, 20% to 25% seen once. Source material: PBMCs or a T cell subset sorted from them (not recorded which). The receptor source for this set is a young man who had mild COVID-19 (a few samples of this study predate the infection). Cell type and time point are not known. Both conserved end residues are part of each CDR3. D genes are given only for firm matches. The listing skips clone size in some rows; elsewhere it reads once, few, many or a size class.

clone_size	d_call	v_call	j_call	cdr3_nt	cdr3_aa
.	.	TRBV6-2/TRBV6-3	TRBJ2-4	TGTGCCAGCAGTTACTCCGGGACTGAAAACATTCAGTACTTC	CASSYSGTENIQYF
.	.	TRBV7-2	TRBJ1-6	TGTGCCAGCAGCTTAACGATCAATTCACCCCTCCACTTT	CASSLTINSPLHF
.	TRBD1	TRBV3-1	TRBJ2-2	TGTGCCAGCAGCCCCTGGACAGGGGTCGGGGAGCTGTTTTTT	CASSPWTGVGELFF
.	.	TRBV20-1	TRBJ2-3	TGCAGTGCTAGACTAGCGTACACAGATACGCAGTATTTT	CSARLAYTDTQYF
few	TRBD1	TRBV6-5	TRBJ1-1	TGTGCCAGCAGTTATACCGGGACAGGGTTAGCTTTCTTT	CASSYTGTGLAFF
many	.	TRBV7-9	TRBJ2-5	TGTGCCAGCAGTCGGGCAGAAGAGACCCAGTACTTC	CASSRAEETQYF
.	TRBD2	TRBV6-5	TRBJ2-7	TGTGCCAGCAGTTACTCGACCGGGACTAGCGGGGTGAACGAGCAGTACTTC	CASSYSTGTSGVNEQYF
few	.	TRBV12-3/TRBV12-4	TRBJ1-1	TGTGCCAGCAGCGTCCAAGGAGAGCGGGCTTTCTTT	CASSVQGERAFF
.	.	TRBV20-1	TRBJ1-2	TGCAGTGATAAACATACCGGTCTTGATGGCTACACCTTC	CSDKHTGLDGYTF
.	.	TRBV4-1	TRBJ2-1	TGCGTCAGCAGCGATAGGACGAAGGCCTCCTACAATGAGCAGTTCTTC	CVSSDRTKASYNEQFF
few	.	TRBV24-1	TRBJ2-5	TGTGCCACCAGGGCCCGGGACTCAGAGGAGACCCAGTACTTC	CATRARDSEETQYF
few	TRBD2	TRBV7-9	TRBJ2-5	TGTGCCAGCAGCTTAGACGGGGGGGCCAGAGAGACCCAGTACTTC	CASSLDGGARETQYF
.	.	TRBV4-2	TRBJ2-2	TGTGCCAGCAGCCGAGGGACTCGTAACACCGGGGAGCTGTTTTTT	CASSRGTRNTGELFF
few	.	TRBV4-2	TRBJ1-1	TGTGCCAGCAGCCGTCCCGGGGGGGACACTGAAGCTTTCTTT	CASSRPGGDTEAFF
.	.	TRBV12-3/TRBV12-4	TRBJ1-1	TGTGCCAGTCTACGGTGGGAGAACACTGAAGCTTTCTTT	CASLRWENTEAFF
.	TRBD1	TRBV12-3/TRBV12-4	TRBJ1-1	TGTGCCTTGAAGGCAGGGGGCATGAACACTGAAGCTTTCTTT	CALKAGGMNTEAFF
.	.	TRBV12-2	TRBJ2-1	TGTGCAAGTCGCTTAGCCGCCGTCCAAGGGACCTACAATGAGCAGTTCTTC	CASRLAAVQGTYNEQFF
few	.	TRBV6-2/TRBV6-3	TRBJ2-1	TGTGCCAGCGGGGGAACCTACAATGAGCAGTTCTTC	CASGGTYNEQFF
many	.	TRBV4-3	TRBJ1-6	TGCGCCAGCAGCCAAGATTTTGCAGGGTATAATTCACCCCTCCACTTT	CASSQDFAGYNSPLHF
.	TRBD1	TRBV24-1	TRBJ2-1	TGTGCCACCAGTCCCCGGACAGGGCTTTATGAGCAGTTCTTC	CATSPRTGLYEQFF
.	.	TRBV5-1	TRBJ1-2	TGCGCCAGCAAGGAAGGGGCGCAGGGCTACACCTTC	CASKEGAQGYTF
.	TRBD2	TRBV29-1	TRBJ2-1	TGCAGCGTTGAAGATATGACTAGCGGGGGCAATGAGCAGTTCTTC	CSVEDMTSGGNEQFF
.	TRBD2	TRBV9	TRBJ2-1	TGTGCCAGCAGCCCCCGGACTAGCGGCCACAATGAGCAGTTCTTC	CASSPRTSGHNEQFF
few	.	TRBV7-9	TRBJ2-7	TGTGCCAGCAGCTCCACAAGGGACGGTTGGGGCTACGAGCAGTACTTC	CASSSTRDGWGYEQYF
few	.	TRBV6-2/TRBV6-3	TRBJ1-5	TGTGCCAGCAGATCCGGGACAAGGGACCTCGGAGCCCAGCATTTT	CASRSGTRDLGAQHF
.	.	TRBV21-1	TRBJ2-5	TGTGCCAGTACCGGGACACACGACGGGGAGACCCAGTACTTC	CASTGTHDGETQYF
few	TRBD2	TRBV12-3/TRBV12-4	TRBJ2-3	TGTGCCAGCAGGTGGGGGACTAGCGGAGATACGCAGTATTTT	CASRWGTSGDTQYF
.	TRBD2	TRBV5-1	TRBJ2-3	TGCGCCACCCGTAGCGGGGGGGCGATAGATACGCAGTATTTT	CATRSGGAIDTQYF
few	.	TRBV6-5	TRBJ1-1	TGTGCCAGCAGGGAAAAACAGGGTGAGGGCACTGAAGCTTTCTTT	CASREKQGEGTEAFF
.	.	TRBV7-2	TRBJ2-1	TGTGCCAGCAGCGCCTTTAACAATGAGCAGTTCTTC	CASSAFNNEQFF
.	.	TRBV3-1	TRBJ1-2	TGTGCCAGCAGCCGCGGGGAGGGTGCTTATGATGGCTACACCTTC	CASSRGEGAYDGYTF
once	.	TRBV4-1	TRBJ1-2	TGCGCCAGCAGCCGAGCCGGGACCTATGGCTACACCTTC	CASSRAGTYGYTF
many	.	TRBV7-2	TRBJ1-1	TGTGCCAGCAGCTGGGACACGTCTGAAGCTTTCTTT	CASSWDTSEAFF
few	TRBD2	TRBV5-1	TRBJ2-3	TGCGCCAGCAGCAACCCGACTAGCGGGGGGCCCACAGATACGCAGTATTTT	CASSNPTSGGPTDTQYF
few	.	TRBV24-1	TRBJ2-3	TGTGCCACCAGTGAACCGAACCTTAGAGTCCGGACAGATACGCAGTATTTT	CATSEPNLRVRTDTQYF
few	TRBD1	TRBV7-8	TRBJ2-7	TGTGCCAGCGGACTCGACAGGGACGAGCAGTACTTC	CASGLDRDEQYF
few	.	TRBV27	TRBJ2-2	TGTGCCAGCAGTTTAGGCCTACTAGAGCTAGGCACCGGGGAGCTGTTTTTT	CASSLGLLELGTGELFF
.	TRBD1	TRBV18	TRBJ2-2	TGTGCCAGCTCACCGGGACAGTCCACGAACACCGGGGAGCTGTTTTTT	CASSPGQSTNTGELFF
few	TRBD1	TRBV6-5	TRBJ2-3	TGTGCCAGCAGTTCCAGGGGGAATACGCAGTATTTT	CASSSRGNTQYF
few	.	TRBV4-3	TRBJ1-2	TGCGCCAGCAGCCAAGCGGGGGCCGCTAACTATGGCTACACCTTC	CASSQAGAANYGYTF
.	TRBD1	TRBV29-1	TRBJ1-2	TGCAGCGTTCAGGGGGGCTTCTATGGCTACACCTTC	CSVQGGFYGYTF
.	.	TRBV6-2/TRBV6-3	TRBJ2-3	TGTGCCGGCGGGGAGGACCTTCGGACAGATACGCAGTATTTT	CAGGEDLRTDTQYF
.	TRBD1	TRBV27	TRBJ1-1	TGTGCCAGCAGTCTCCGGACAGGGGGGGAAGCTTTCTTT	CASSLRTGGEAFF
.	TRBD1	TRBV6-6	TRBJ1-4	TGTGCCAGCAGTTATCCAGGGGGCACTAATGAAAAACTGTTTTTT	CASSYPGGTNEKLFF
.	TRBD1	TRBV5-1	TRBJ1-5	TGCGCCAGCAGCTGGGACAGCGGAGGTCAGCCCCAGCATTTT	CASSWDSGGQPQHF
.	TRBD1	TRBV5-4	TRBJ2-5	TGTGCCAGCAGCTTAACCTCCGGGACAGGGGGAGAGACCCAGTACTTC	CASSLTSGTGGETQYF